The 16 T cell receptor beta chains in this list originate from one sample, sequenced in a study of vaccination effects on CD4 cells after COVID-19. Using immunoSEQ multiplex PCR, the repertoire was profiled, and TCRdb retains in-frame clones only, with some absent. The sample contains about 66,000 clones, under 80% of which appear only once. Antigen specificity for these receptors is unknown. Expansion of antigen-specific CD4+ T cells with viral peptide pools was carried out by the ViraFEST assay before sequencing. Scientists isolated CD4+ T cells after an approximately 10-day culture period ended. Participants were vaccinated with two doses of either the BNT162b2 or mRNA-1273 vaccine. The sample consisted of CD4+ T cells from PBMCs cultured with HCoV-OC43 spike peptides, taken after COVID-19 vaccination. The subset here: HCoV-OC43 spike overlapping peptide pool stimulation. These receptors were collected from a human donor who received a COVID-19 vaccine.

The chain combines TRBV18 with TRBJ2-6, with 7 bases identical to TRBD1. The germline V gene encodes CDR1 KGHSH and CDR2 LQKENI. CDR3 length equals 14 residues. The trim removed 4 bases at V and 5 bases at J, leaving 2 bases unmatched. CDR3 sequence: CASSRDRWANVLTF. In nucleotides, the CDR3 is TGTGCCAGCTCACGGGACAGATGGGCCAACGTCCTGACTTTC.

The V call is TRBV6-5, the J call TRBJ2-6; 7 bases align to TRBD1. Germline values: CDR1 MNHEY, CDR2 SVGAGI. There are 15 residues in the CDR3. After removal of 5 bases from V and 2 bases from J, the junction contained 3 bases not matched to a gene. CDR3 residues: CASSPDRAGANVLTF. CDR3 bases: TGTGCCAGCAGTCCAGACAGGGCTGGGGCCAACGTCCTGACTTTC.

This chain connects TRBV3-1 (or the pseudogene TRBV3-2) to TRBJ2-3; a possible D gene is TRBD2 (7 bases). Germline V gene sequence: CDR1 LGHDT, CDR2 YNNKEL (reference sequence). The ends were cut back, 1 base at V and 0 bases at J, with 11 bases in the middle. The CDR3 has 16 residues. CDR3 DNA: TGTGCCAGCAGCCAAGTCGGGGGGCCTAGCACAGATACGCAGTATTTT. This gives the protein CASSQVGGPSTDTQYF.

The chain couples TRBV5-6 to TRBJ2-7; 14 nucleotides align to TRBD2. The germline gives CDR1 SGHDT, CDR2 YYEEEE. The CDR3 contains 18 residues. The V segment lost 0 bases and the J segment 2 bases; nucleotides outside the gene matches: 7. As DNA, the CDR3 is TGTGCCAGCAGCTTGGGACTAGCGGGGGGGCCGGGTCCCTACGAGCAGTACGTC. Translated, it gives CASSLGLAGGPGPYEQYV.

The gene calls are TRBV5-1 and TRBJ2-5; D is undetermined. Germline V CDR1 and CDR2: SGHRS, YFSETQ. The CDR3 consists of 14 residues. V lost 0 bases and J lost 4, with 10 bases in between. The CDR3 region has the DNA TGCGCCAGCAGCTTGGTGGCTAGTGGAGAGACCCAGTACTTC. It is translated as CASSLVASGETQYF.

The chain links TRBV6-2 or TRBV6-3 to TRBJ2-7, with D tentatively TRBD1 (5 bases). This CDR3 contains 13 residues. Between the trimmed V and J ends, which lost 2 bases and 4 bases, there was a span of 9 bases. Germline lookup yields CDR1 MNHEY and CDR2 SVGEGT. The CDR3 DNA is TGTGCCAGCAGTTACGACAGCCCTTACGAGCAGTACGTC. This translates into CASSYDSPYEQYV.

The table lists this clone with a few counts. The chain employs TRBV7-9 and TRBJ2-7, with a possible D match to TRBD2 (6 bases). The germline V and J ends were trimmed by 7 bases and 5 bases, with 21 bases remaining between them. The V gene's germline CDR1 is SEHNR and CDR2 FQNEAQ (reference sequence). The CDR3 consists of 15 residues. The CDR3 bases are TGTGCCAGCACCTTGGGAGGTCACAAAGGGGACGAGCAGTACGTC. Its translation is CASTLGGHKGDEQYV.

This sequence joins TRBV28 and TRBJ2-3; 7 nucleotides align to TRBD2. The CDR3 consists of 16 residues. Per germline, CDR1 MDHEN and CDR2 SYDVKM. J gave up 2 bases and V 5 bases, and 10 bases lay outside the gene matches. The CDR3 DNA follows: TGTGCCAGCAGTCTTCGCCCCGGGACTAACACAGATACGCAGTATTTT. This translates into CASSLRPGTNTDTQYF.

The rearrangement uses TRBV19 and TRBJ2-5; D is undetermined. The CDR3 consists of 11 residues. Trimming left V 6 bases short and J 5 bases short, with 7 bases between. Germline V CDR1 and CDR2: LNHDA, SQIVND (reference sequence). CDR3 nucleotide sequence: TGTGCCAGTAGCCGTCGGGAGACCCAGTACTTC. It is translated as CASSRRETQYF. The complete variable domain, with remaining parts taken from reference TRBV19 and TRBJ2-5, reads DGGITQSPKYLFRKEGQNVTLSCEQNLNHDAMYWYRQDPGQGLRLIYYSQIVNDFQKGDIAEGYSVSREKKESFPLTVTSAQKNPTAFYLCASSRRETQYFGPGTRLLVL.

The rearrangement joins TRBV5-1 to TRBJ1-1; D gene ambiguous. Germline CDR1 and CDR2: SGHRS and YFSETQ. This CDR3 has 11 residues. V lost 4 bases, J lost 6 bases, and 7 bases lay in between. The CDR3 sequence is CASSQEAEAFF. In DNA, the CDR3 is TGCGCCAGCAGCCAGGAGGCTGAAGCTTTCTTT.

The rearrangement uses TRBV30 and TRBJ2-5; a weak D match, TRBD1 (5 bases). V was cut by 3 bases and J by 7 bases, with 12 bases left in between. This CDR3 contains 12 residues. CDR1 is GTSNPN and CDR2 is SVGIG in the germline V gene (reference sequence). The CDR3: CAWSGSQGTQYF. The CDR3 coding sequence is TGTGCCTGGAGCGGGTCCCAGGGGACCCAGTACTTC.

CDR3 loop: CASSLWGVYSYIQYF. In nucleotides, the CDR3 is TGTGCCAGCAGCTTGTGGGGTGTTTATTCTTACATTCAGTACTTC. The genes are TRBV5-6 and TRBJ2-4; D is ambiguous. The CDR3 runs 15 residues. Trimming took off 1 base at V and 8 bases at J, with 16 bases between the two ends. The germline gives CDR1 SGHDT, CDR2 YYEEEE.

The chain carries TRBV6-5 and TRBJ1-2; possibly TRBD1 for D (6 bases). The ends were cut back, 3 bases at V and 4 bases at J, with 12 bases in the middle. Germline values: CDR1 MNHEY, CDR2 SVGAGI. The CDR3 is made up of 14 amino acids. CDR3: CASSYDRRFYGYTF. CDR3 coding DNA: TGTGCCAGCAGTTATGACAGGAGATTCTATGGCTACACCTTC.

The chain combines TRBV3-1 (or the pseudogene TRBV3-2) with TRBJ2-7, with 12 bases identical to TRBD2. The CDR3 spans 16 residues. V trimming: 1 base; J trimming: 0 bases; junction bases outside the gene matches: 1. CDR1 and CDR2 (germline): LGHDT, YNNKEL (reference sequence). Written as DNA, the CDR3 is TGTGCCAGCAGCCAAGGACTAGCGGGGGCCTCCTACGAGCAGTACGTC. Translated: CASSQGLAGASYEQYV.

The V and J genes are TRBV5-6 and TRBJ2-7; perhaps TRBD1 as D (6 bases). V was cut by 4 bases and J by 6 bases, with 17 bases left in between. The CDR3 runs to 14 residues. Germline V CDR1 and CDR2: SGHDT, YYEEEE. The CDR3 loop reads CASSQWTVRIEQYV. CDR3 nucleotide sequence: TGTGCCAGCAGCCAGTGGACAGTGAGGATCGAGCAGTACGTC.

This clone was recorded only once. The rearrangement links TRBV21-1 to TRBJ2-7; the table calls TRBD1, which could not be checked here. TRBV21-1 is a listed pseudogene. The CDR3 sequence is 15 residues long. CDR3 protein: CASSKGQGVSYEQYV. As DNA, the CDR3 is TGTGCCAGCAGCAAAGGACAGGGGGTTTCCTACGAGCAGTACGTC.